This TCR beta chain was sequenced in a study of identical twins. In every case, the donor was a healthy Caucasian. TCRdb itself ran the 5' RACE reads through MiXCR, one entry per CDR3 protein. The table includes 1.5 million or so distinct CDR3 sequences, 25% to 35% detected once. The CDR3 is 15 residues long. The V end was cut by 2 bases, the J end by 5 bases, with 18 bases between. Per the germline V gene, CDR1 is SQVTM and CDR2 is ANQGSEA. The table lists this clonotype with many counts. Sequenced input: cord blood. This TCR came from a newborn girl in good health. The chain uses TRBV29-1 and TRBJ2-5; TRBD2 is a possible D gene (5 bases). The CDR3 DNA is TGCAGCGTTGAATCCCGCGGGTTTAAGGCGGAGACCCAGTACTTC. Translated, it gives CSVESRGFKAETQYF.